The 31 T cell receptor beta chains in this list originate from one sample, sequenced in a study of blood T cell repertoires in COVID-19 (dated by TCRdb to 2020 to 2021). The library came from the immunoSEQ multiplex PCR assay. TCRdb mirrors the immuneACCESS table, restricted to in-frame sequences. Some clones are absent from its copies; in checked studies, under half trace to an unresolved V gene, and the reason for the others is unknown. Within this sample are 15,000 to 20,000 clones, with over 85% of them counted one time only. The ten largest clones add up to less than 6% of the sample. The sequenced sample consisted of peripheral blood. Source of these receptors: a human donor in a cohort sampled during active COVID-19.

Details on this clone: The junction departs from germline at one end; a sequencing error may be responsible. The V call is TRBV5-1, the J call TRBJ1-1; D might be TRBD1 (6 bases). Per the germline V gene, CDR1 is SGHRS and CDR2 is YFSETQ. The CDR3 is 17 residues long. The CDR3 region is CASSLPRLWGLKTEAFF. CDR3 nucleotide sequence: TGCGCCAGCAGCTTGCCTCGACTCTGGGGGCTGAAGACTGAAGCTTTCTTT.

The chain is built from TRBV6-2 or TRBV6-3 and TRBJ2-5; the D gene is possibly TRBD1 (6 bases). CDR3 length: 14 amino acids. Germline V CDR1 and CDR2: MNHEY, SVGEGT. The V gene lost 3 bases and the J gene lost 4 bases, with 12 bases spanning the gap. CDR3 sequence (DNA): TGTGCCAGCAGTTATCCTAGCAGGGGAGAGACCCAGTACTTC. It specifies CASSYPSRGETQYF.

The V and J genes are TRBV19 and TRBJ1-4, with D possibly TRBD1 on 5 matching bases. Per germline, CDR1 LNHDA and CDR2 SQIVND (reference sequence). This CDR3 region has 17 residues. The ends were cut back, 5 bases at V and 0 bases at J, with 16 bases in the middle. CDR3 region: CASSLRQSYATNEKLFF. DNA for the CDR3: TGTGCCAGTAGTTTACGACAGTCGTATGCAACTAATGAAAAACTGTTTTTT.

The rearrangement links TRBV11-2 to TRBJ1-5; D is ambiguous. The V end lost 0 bases, the J end lost 6 bases, and 6 bases lay between the germline ends. CDR1 and CDR2 from the germline V gene are SGHAT and FQNNGV. CDR3 length: 13 amino acids. The DNA for the CDR3 is TGTGCCAGCAGCTTAGAACAGCTTCAGCCCCAGCATTTT. This gives the protein CASSLEQLQPQHF.

For the CDR3, the DNA is TGTGCCAGCAGCGAATATGGAGCGGGGCCTACCTACGAGCAGTACTTC. Translated: CASSEYGAGPTYEQYF. The chain uses TRBV2 and TRBJ2-7, with 7 bases identical to TRBD2. The CDR3 totals 16 residues. Germline values: CDR1 SNHLY, CDR2 FYNNEI. V was clipped by 6 bases and J by 2 bases; unmatched bases: 13.

The rearrangement links TRBV19 to TRBJ2-7, with 9 nucleotides matching TRBD1. The CDR3 spans 15 residues. V was clipped by 5 bases and J by 1 base; unmatched bases: 6. Germline lookup yields CDR1 LNHDA and CDR2 SQIVND (reference sequence). This chain's CDR3 is CASSLGQGASYEQYF. The CDR3 nucleotides are TGTGCCAGTAGTCTGGGACAGGGAGCTTCCTACGAGCAGTACTTC.

The rearrangement links TRBV19 to TRBJ2-7; TRBD1 agrees at 9 bases. Germline CDR1 is LNHDA and CDR2 is SQIVND (reference sequence). V was pared by 5 bases and J by 6 bases, with 5 bases of the junction left unmatched. This CDR3 has 13 amino acids. The DNA for the CDR3 is TGTGCCAGTAGTGTGGGACAGGGTGGCGAGCAGTACTTC. It codes for CASSVGQGGEQYF. The variable domain in full, with the rest retrieved from reference TRBV19 and TRBJ2-7, is DGGITQSPKYLFRKEGQNVTLSCEQNLNHDAMYWYRQDPGQGLRLIYYSQIVNDFQKGDIAEGYSVSREKKESFPLTVTSAQKNPTAFYLCASSVGQGGEQYFGPGTRLTVT.

V gene TRBV14 combines with J gene TRBJ2-1; 9 bases agree with TRBD1. The CDR3 extends over 15 amino acids. Per germline, CDR1 SGHDN and CDR2 FVKESK. V lost 6 bases and J lost 9; bases outside the gene matches: 12. This CDR3 is CASSQQGARIPEQFF. For the CDR3, the DNA is TGTGCCAGCAGTCAACAGGGGGCGAGAATCCCTGAGCAGTTCTTC. The full variable domain, its missing parts supplied by reference TRBV14 and TRBJ2-1, is EAGVTQFPSHSVIEKGQTVTLRCDPISGHDNLYWYRRVMGKEIKFLLHFVKESKQDESGMPNNRFLAERTGGTYSTLKVQPAELEDSGVYFCASSQQGARIPEQFFGPGTRLTVL.

The chain recombines TRBV28 with TRBJ2-1; 10 bases line up with TRBD1. V shed 5 bases, J shed 7 bases, and the junction held 11 bases outside the gene matches. Germline CDR1 reads MDHEN; CDR2 reads SYDVKM. This CDR3 is 16 amino acids long. The CDR3 sequence is CASSDWDRGFSNEQFF. CDR3 nucleotides: TGTGCCAGCAGTGACTGGGACAGGGGATTTTCGAATGAGCAGTTCTTC.

The sample holds one count of this clone. The gene calls are TRBV27 and TRBJ1-1; 9 nucleotides match TRBD1. CDR1 MNHEY and CDR2 SMNVEV come from the germline V gene (reference sequence). The CDR3 is made up of 14 amino acids. Germline trimming cut 6 bases from V and 4 bases from J; bases unmatched to any gene: 6. The CDR3 bases are TGTGCCAGCAGACTGACAGGGGGGTCCACTGAAGCTTTCTTT. It translates to CASRLTGGSTEAFF.

The chain is built from TRBV28 and TRBJ1-5; no firm D call. There are 15 residues in the CDR3. V was pared by 2 bases and J by 3 bases, with 11 bases between. CDR1 MDHEN and CDR2 SYDVKM come from the germline V gene. CDR3 sequence reads: CASSLRGGFNQPQHF. The CDR3 DNA reads as TGTGCCAGCAGTTTAAGAGGAGGCTTCAATCAGCCCCAGCATTTT. The entire variable domain, with the rest obtained from reference TRBV28 and TRBJ1-5, is as follows: DVKVTQSSRYLVKRTGEKVFLECVQDMDHENMFWYRQDPGLGLRLIYFSYDVKMKEKGDIPEGYSVSREKKERFSLILESASTNQTSMYLCASSLRGGFNQPQHFGDGTRLSIL.

This rearrangement joins TRBV7-3 to TRBJ2-3, with D perhaps TRBD2 (5 bases). The CDR3 runs 14 residues. Trimming took off 5 bases at V and 2 bases at J, with 11 bases between the two ends. CDR1 and CDR2 (germline): SGHTA, FQGTGA. CDR3 nucleotides: TGTGCCAGCAGCCTCGGACTCCTCACAGATACGCAGTATTTT. This codes for CASSLGLLTDTQYF.

This clone was observed a few times. CDR3 nucleotide sequence: TGTGCCAGCAGTGGGACTAGCATCGGCACAGATACGCAGTATTTT. Translation gives CASSGTSIGTDTQYF. The V and J genes are TRBV7-6 and TRBJ2-3; 9 positions agree with TRBD2. V shed 6 bases, J shed 1 base, and the junction held 5 bases outside the gene matches. CDR1 is SGHVS and CDR2 is FNYEAQ in the germline V gene. The CDR3 has 15 amino acids.

This clone appeared once. The V call is TRBV5-1, the J call TRBJ2-1; TRBD2 aligns across 9 bases. There are 15 residues in the CDR3. Germline V gene data show CDR1 as SGHRS and CDR2 as YFSETQ. J gave up 12 bases and V 3 bases, and 13 bases lay outside the gene matches. The CDR3 DNA is TGCGCCAGCAGCTCGGGGCGGGAGGGCCCAGGATGGCAGTTCTTC. Protein: CASSSGREGPGWQFF.

The J gene is TRBJ2-1, the V gene TRBV2; 9 positions match TRBD2. The V gene end was trimmed by 3 bases and the J gene end by 2 bases; junction bases not matched to a gene: 2. This CDR3 spans 15 amino acids. Germline CDR1 and CDR2: SNHLY and FYNNEI. The DNA for the CDR3 is TGTGCCAGCAGTGACCTAGCGGGACCCTACAATGAGCAGTTCTTC. It is translated as CASSDLAGPYNEQFF.

J is TRBJ2-1 and V is TRBV9; 12 nucleotides align to TRBD2. Germline V gene lookup returns CDR1 SGDLS and CDR2 YYNGEE. With V trimmed by 0 bases and J by 7 bases, 8 bases remained unmatched. The CDR3 is made up of 17 amino acids. CDR3 in DNA: TGTGCCAGCAGCGTAGGCCTACTAGCGGGAGGTAGGAATGAGCAGTTCTTC. It codes for CASSVGLLAGGRNEQFF.

The chain recombines TRBV28 with TRBJ1-2, with D possibly matching TRBD1 (5 bases). The V gene lost 5 bases and the J gene lost 4 bases, with 11 bases spanning the gap. CDR1 is MDHEN, CDR2 SYDVKM, per germline. The CDR3 totals 13 residues. The CDR3 sequence is CASSPSGSYGYTF. The CDR3 nucleotides are TGTGCCAGCAGTCCCTCAGGGTCCTATGGCTACACCTTC.

The rearrangement joins TRBV10-2 to TRBJ1-1; D is perhaps TRBD1 (5 bases). Germline V gene sequence: CDR1 WSHSY, CDR2 SAAADI. V was trimmed by 3 bases and J by 5 bases, leaving 13 bases between them. This CDR3 is 14 amino acids long. The CDR3 region has the DNA TGCGCCAGCAGTGACCCCCTGCGGGGGACTGAAGCTTTCTTT. Translated, it gives CASSDPLRGTEAFF.

V usage is TRBV21-1 and J usage is TRBJ2-2; TRBD1 is taken as the D call from the table, unchecked against the DNA. TRBV21-1 is marked as a pseudogene. This CDR3 contains 14 residues. CDR3: CASIATGVIGELFF. As DNA, the CDR3 is TGTGCCAGCATAGCCACAGGGGTTATCGGGGAGCTGTTTTTT.

The V gene is TRBV5-1, the J gene TRBJ2-1; 14 nucleotides align to TRBD2. J was trimmed by 10 bases and V by 3 bases; bases with no gene match: 3. This CDR3 has 14 amino acids. Germline V gene data show CDR1 as SGHRS and CDR2 as YFSETQ. The CDR3 region has the DNA TGCGCCAGCAGCTCCGGACTAGCGGGAGGAGAGCAGTTCTTC. Translating it yields CASSSGLAGGEQFF.

The chain has TRBV27 and TRBJ1-2, with 7 bases lining up with TRBD1. V shed 4 bases and J 0 bases; nucleotides not matched to a gene: 8. Germline V lookup: CDR1 MNHEY, CDR2 SMNVEV (reference sequence). The CDR3 covers 16 residues. The CDR3: CASSSTGQLANYGYTF. As DNA, the CDR3 is TGTGCCAGCAGTTCGACGGGACAGCTGGCTAACTATGGCTACACCTTC.

The J gene is TRBJ2-1, the V gene TRBV27; 7 nucleotides line up with TRBD2. CDR3 length: 13 amino acids. Looked up from germline, CDR1 is MNHEY and CDR2 is SMNVEV (reference sequence). Trimming cost V 5 bases and J 7 bases; bases outside gene matches: 5. DNA for the CDR3: TGTGCCAGCAGTCCCGGGACTATGAATGAGCAGTTCTTC. Protein product: CASSPGTMNEQFF.

The chain carries TRBV28 and TRBJ2-4; no clear D gene. V dropped 7 bases and J dropped 2 bases, with 3 bases sitting between them. The germline V gene has CDR1 MDHEN and CDR2 SYDVKM. This CDR3 comprises 11 residues. CDR3 nucleotide sequence: TGTGCCAGCAATACCAAAAACATTCAGTACTTC. Its translation is CASNTKNIQYF. The full variable domain, in which reference TRBV28 and TRBJ2-4 provide the parts outside the CDR3, is DVKVTQSSRYLVKRTGEKVFLECVQDMDHENMFWYRQDPGLGLRLIYFSYDVKMKEKGDIPEGYSVSREKKERFSLILESASTNQTSMYLCASNTKNIQYFGAGTRLSVL.

The sample holds one count of this clone. The genes are TRBV28 and TRBJ2-7; 10 bases agree with TRBD1. Trimming took 5 bases from V and 8 from J; bases not matched to a gene: 12. The CDR3 sequence is 15 residues long. Germline V gives CDR1 MDHEN, CDR2 SYDVKM. This chain's CDR3 is CASSPSGTGVMKQYF. The CDR3 nucleotides read TGTGCCAGCAGTCCGTCCGGGACAGGGGTCATGAAGCAGTACTTC.

In its sample, this clone was seen once. The rearrangement joins TRBV5-1 to TRBJ2-3; D may be TRBD2 (5 bases). This CDR3 region has 14 residues. CDR1 and CDR2 (germline): SGHRS, YFSETQ. Trimming took off 4 bases at V and 5 bases at J, with 14 bases between the two ends. CDR3 nucleotide sequence: TGCGCCAGCAGCCGGGGTCAGGCGCGAGATACGCAGTATTTT. This translates into CASSRGQARDTQYF.

The genes are TRBV28 and TRBJ2-2; 7 bases fit TRBD2. CDR1 MDHEN and CDR2 SYDVKM come from the germline V gene. V shed 1 base, J shed 7 bases, and the junction held 12 bases outside the gene matches. The CDR3 contains 17 residues. CDR3 nucleotides: TGTGCCAGCAGTTTATCAAGGGCGGGAGAAGGAGTCGGGGAGCTGTTTTTT. It encodes CASSLSRAGEGVGELFF.

V usage is TRBV28 and J usage is TRBJ1-1; D possibly corresponds to TRBD1 (6 bases). CDR3 length: 14 amino acids. Germline V gene sequence: CDR1 MDHEN, CDR2 SYDVKM. V was shortened by 6 bases and J by 4 bases, with 15 bases between the two germline ends. In DNA form, the CDR3 reads TGTGCCAGCAGACAAGGACAGCTGAGCACTGAAGCTTTCTTT. Amino acid sequence: CASRQGQLSTEAFF.

The chain couples TRBV28 to TRBJ1-5; no definite D call. V lost 4 bases, J lost 0 bases, and 7 bases lay in between. The germline CDR1 and CDR2 sequences are MDHEN and SYDVKM. The length of the CDR3 is 14 residues. The CDR3 DNA follows: TGTGCCAGCAGTTCACCGGGTAGCAATCAGCCCCAGCATTTT. It translates to CASSSPGSNQPQHF.

This clone was seen just once. This sequence joins TRBV30 and TRBJ1-3; D possibly corresponds to TRBD1 (6 bases). V dropped 3 bases and J dropped 8 bases, with 14 bases sitting between them. The CDR3 has 13 residues. Germline V gene lookup returns CDR1 GTSNPN and CDR2 SVGIG (reference sequence). The DNA for the CDR3 is TGTGCCTGGAGAGGATCAGGGGTACACACCATATATTTT. Its protein product is CAWRGSGVHTIYF.

The chain employs TRBV28 and TRBJ2-1; TRBD2 might be the D (5 bases). CDR3 length: 12 amino acids. V lost 8 bases and J 9 bases, leaving 14 bases between the germline ends. Germline V gene data show CDR1 as MDHEN and CDR2 as SYDVKM. CDR3 residues: CASGGRASEQFF. DNA for the CDR3: TGTGCCAGCGGAGGTAGGGCGAGTGAGCAGTTCTTC.

This chain connects TRBV24-1 to TRBJ2-3; 14 nucleotides match TRBD2. There are 16 residues in the CDR3. Trimming cost V 4 bases and J 6 bases; bases outside gene matches: 5. CDR1 and CDR2 from the germline V gene are KGHDR and SFDVKD. In DNA, the CDR3 is TGTGCCACCAGTGACCCGGGACTAGCGGGAGCGGATACGCAGTATTTT. This encodes CATSDPGLAGADTQYF.